This T cell receptor beta chain originates from a study of CD8+ T cells in alopecia areata. The study's findings and limits: Many expanded lesional clones remained in scalp and blood on tofacitinib. In scalp, tofacitinib significantly decreased clonality and expanded CD8+ clones among the top 100.

Reverse transcription of extracted RNA yielded cDNA, which provided the sequencing template. TCRdb's copy holds only in-frame clones and misses some; the assay was immunoSEQ multiplex PCR. The table has 110,000 to 150,000 clones, roughly 54% seen once; the top ten hold 15% to 20%. Treatment meaning: oral pan-JAK inhibitor, 5-10 mg twice daily. This clone was counted a few times. The antigen remains unidentified. The sequence came from a human donor with alopecia areata. The specimen comprised CD8+ T cells sorted from blood, sampled at week 4, from a patient treated with tofacitinib.

For the CDR3, the DNA is TGTGCCAGCAGCTTAATCGGGACAGGGTGGAACGAGCAGTACTTC. This sequence encodes CASSLIGTGWNEQYF. The chain links TRBV7-9 to TRBJ2-7; 9 nucleotides align to TRBD1. The ends lost 2 bases at V and 5 bases at J; junction bases unmatched: 7. Germline loops: CDR1 SEHNR, CDR2 FQNEAQ (reference sequence). The length of the CDR3 is 15 residues.